The 2 T cell receptor beta chains below were found in one sample sequenced in a study of blood T cell repertoires in COVID-19. Clones were sequenced by immunoSEQ multiplex PCR, and TCRdb holds only the in-frame ones, with some missing. Among about 170,000 clones listed, 83% were seen once. The specimen sequenced was peripheral blood. These receptors all stem from a woman between 70 and 85 years old who had recovered from COVID-19.

The chain combines TRBV7-3 with TRBJ2-1; 10 positions match TRBD1. V lost 5 bases, J lost 7 bases, and 8 bases stayed unmatched. The CDR3 length is 15 residues. Per the germline V gene, CDR1 is SGHTA and CDR2 is FQGTGA. The CDR3 spells CASSLTGGIGNEQFF. The CDR3 DNA follows: TGTGCCAGCAGCCTGACAGGGGGCATAGGGAATGAGCAGTTCTTC.

This clone was detected only once. This sequence joins TRBV28 and TRBJ2-1; D is possibly TRBD2 (7 bases). The CDR3 spans 17 residues. V was shortened by 2 bases and J by 9 bases, with 23 bases between the two germline ends. Germline CDR1 reads MDHEN; CDR2 reads SYDVKM. CDR3 sequence reads: CASSLGGAGAEVSEQFF. The CDR3 DNA follows: TGTGCCAGCAGTTTAGGGGGGGCGGGAGCGGAGGTAAGTGAGCAGTTCTTC.